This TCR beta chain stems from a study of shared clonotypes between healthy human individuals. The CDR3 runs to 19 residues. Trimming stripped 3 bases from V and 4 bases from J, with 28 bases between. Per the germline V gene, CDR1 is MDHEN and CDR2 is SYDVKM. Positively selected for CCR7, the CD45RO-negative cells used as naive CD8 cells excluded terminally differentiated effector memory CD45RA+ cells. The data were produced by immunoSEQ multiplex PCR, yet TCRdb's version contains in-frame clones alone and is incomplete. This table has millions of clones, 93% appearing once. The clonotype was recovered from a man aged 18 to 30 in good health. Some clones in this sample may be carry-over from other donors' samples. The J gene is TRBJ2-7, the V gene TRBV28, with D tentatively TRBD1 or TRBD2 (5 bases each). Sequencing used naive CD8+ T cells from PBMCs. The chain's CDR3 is CASSFPRSGTDVITYEQYF. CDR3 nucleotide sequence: TGTGCCAGCAGTTTCCCCCGGAGTGGGACCGACGTTATTACGTACGAGCAGTACTTC.